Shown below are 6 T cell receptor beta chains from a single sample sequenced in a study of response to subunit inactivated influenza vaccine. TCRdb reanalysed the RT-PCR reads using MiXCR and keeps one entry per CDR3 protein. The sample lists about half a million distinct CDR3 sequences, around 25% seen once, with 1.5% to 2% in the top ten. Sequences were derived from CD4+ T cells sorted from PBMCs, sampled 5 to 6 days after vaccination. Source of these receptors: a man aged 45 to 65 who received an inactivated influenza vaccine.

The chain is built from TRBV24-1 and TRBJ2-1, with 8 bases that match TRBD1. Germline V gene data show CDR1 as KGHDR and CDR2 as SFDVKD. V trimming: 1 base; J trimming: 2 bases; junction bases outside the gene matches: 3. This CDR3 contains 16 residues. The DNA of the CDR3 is TGTGCCACCAGTGATTTACAGGGGGACACCTACAATGAGCAGTTCTTC. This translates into CATSDLQGDTYNEQFF.

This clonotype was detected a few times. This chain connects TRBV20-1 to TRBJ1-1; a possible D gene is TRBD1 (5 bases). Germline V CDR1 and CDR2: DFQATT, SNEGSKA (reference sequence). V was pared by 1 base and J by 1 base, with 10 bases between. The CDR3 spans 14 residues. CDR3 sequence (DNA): TGCAGTGCTAGAGTAGGACATTGGAACACTGAAGCTTTCTTT. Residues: CSARVGHWNTEAFF.

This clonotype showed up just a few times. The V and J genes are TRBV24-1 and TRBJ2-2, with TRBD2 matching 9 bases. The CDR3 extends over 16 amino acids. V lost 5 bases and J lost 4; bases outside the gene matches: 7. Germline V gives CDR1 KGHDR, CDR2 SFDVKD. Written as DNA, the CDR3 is TGTGCCACCAGTGGACCTGGCGGGAGGGCCACCGGGGAGCTGTTTTTT. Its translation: CATSGPGGRATGELFF.

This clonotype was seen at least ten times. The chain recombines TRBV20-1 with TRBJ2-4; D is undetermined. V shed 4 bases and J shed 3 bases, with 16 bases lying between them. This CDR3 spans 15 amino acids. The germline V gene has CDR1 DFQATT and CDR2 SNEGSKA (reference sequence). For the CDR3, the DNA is TGCAGTGCTATCCACCCCTCAAGAGGCAAAAACATTCAGTACTTC. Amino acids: CSAIHPSRGKNIQYF.

DNA of the CDR3: TGTGCCAGCTCACCGGACAGAAACACAGATACGCAGTATTTT. Translating it yields CASSPDRNTDTQYF. V is TRBV18 and J is TRBJ2-3, with D possibly being TRBD1 (6 bases). Germline assignment: CDR1 KGHSH and CDR2 LQKENI. The germline V and J ends were trimmed by 3 bases and 2 bases, with 9 bases remaining between them. CDR3 length equals 14 residues. The full variable domain, its missing parts supplied by reference TRBV18 and TRBJ2-3, is NAGVMQNPRHLVRRRGQEARLRCSPMKGHSHVYWYRQLPEEGLKFMVYLQKENIIDESGMPKERFSAEFPKEGPSILRIQQVVRGDSAAYFCASSPDRNTDTQYFGPGTRLTVL.

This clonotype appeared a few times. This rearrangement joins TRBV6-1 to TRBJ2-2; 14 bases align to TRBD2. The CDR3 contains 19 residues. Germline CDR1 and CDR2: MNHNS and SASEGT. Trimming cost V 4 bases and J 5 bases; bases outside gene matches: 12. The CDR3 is CASSAGLAGVSPRTGELFF. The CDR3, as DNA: TGTGCCAGCAGTGCGGGACTAGCGGGAGTTTCCCCCCGGACCGGGGAGCTGTTTTTT.